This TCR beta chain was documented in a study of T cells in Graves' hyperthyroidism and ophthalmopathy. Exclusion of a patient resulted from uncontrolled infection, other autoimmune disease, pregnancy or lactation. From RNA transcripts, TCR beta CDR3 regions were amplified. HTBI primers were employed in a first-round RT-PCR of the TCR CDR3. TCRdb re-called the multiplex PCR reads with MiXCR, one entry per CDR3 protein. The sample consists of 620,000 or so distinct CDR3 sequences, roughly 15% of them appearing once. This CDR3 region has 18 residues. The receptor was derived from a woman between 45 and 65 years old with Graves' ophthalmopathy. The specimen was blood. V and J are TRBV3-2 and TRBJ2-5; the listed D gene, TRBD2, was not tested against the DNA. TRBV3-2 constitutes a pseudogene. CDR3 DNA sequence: TGTGCCAGCAGCCAAGACCCGATAGGTAGCGGGAGCGGTGAGACCCAGTACTTC. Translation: CASSQDPIGSGSGETQYF.